These 15 T cell receptor beta chains originate from one sample sequenced in a study of T cell responses to AZD1222 COVID-19 vaccine. The data were produced by immunoSEQ multiplex PCR, yet TCRdb's version contains in-frame clones alone and is incomplete. The table shows roughly 100,000 clones, with 85% to 90% occurring only once. The specimen was peripheral blood, collected 28 days after the second AZD1222 dose. Receptor source: an adult who received the AZD1222 COVID-19 vaccine.

This clone has just a few counts. J is TRBJ2-1 and V is TRBV5-4; 9 bases agree with TRBD2. The CDR3 length is 19 residues. Germline V CDR1 and CDR2: SGHNT, YYREEE (reference sequence). The V and J ends lost 4 bases and 4 bases, in that order; junction bases with no gene match: 18. The CDR3 loop is CASSTRTSPSGDRYNEQFF. The CDR3 DNA follows: TGTGCCAGCAGCACGCGGACCTCCCCTAGCGGGGATCGTTACAATGAGCAGTTCTTC. Full variable domain (outside the CDR3, taken from reference TRBV5-4 and TRBJ2-1): ETGVTQSPTHLIKTRGQQVTLRCSSQSGHNTVSWYQQALGQGPQFIFQYYREEENGRGNFPPRFSGLQFPNYSSELNVNALELDDSALYLCASSTRTSPSGDRYNEQFFGPGTRLTVL.

The genes are TRBV3-1 (or the pseudogene TRBV3-2) and TRBJ2-5; the D gene is possibly TRBD2 (6 bases). CDR1 is LGHDT, CDR2 YNNKEL, per germline (reference sequence). The V gene lost 0 bases and the J gene lost 2 bases, with 13 bases spanning the gap. The CDR3 has 16 amino acids. The CDR3 here is CASSQERGLIQETQYF. The CDR3 DNA reads as TGTGCCAGCAGCCAAGAAAGGGGACTCATTCAAGAGACCCAGTACTTC.

The genes are TRBV11-2 and TRBJ2-5; 8 nucleotides line up with TRBD1. Germline V lookup: CDR1 SGHAT, CDR2 FQNNGV. V lost 1 base, J lost 5 bases, and 3 bases stayed unmatched. The CDR3 is made up of 14 amino acids. CDR3 region: CASSLGTGSETQYF. The CDR3 DNA reads TGTGCCAGCAGCTTAGGGACAGGGAGTGAGACCCAGTACTTC. Full variable domain (outside the CDR3, taken from reference TRBV11-2 and TRBJ2-5): EAGVAQSPRYKIIEKRQSVAFWCNPISGHATLYWYQQILGQGPKLLIQFQNNGVVDDSQLPKDRFSAERLKGVDSTLKIQPAKLEDSAVYLCASSLGTGSETQYFGPGTRLLVL.

The genes are TRBV19 and TRBJ1-5; a weak D match, TRBD1 (5 bases). This CDR3 region has 12 residues. Germline V lookup: CDR1 LNHDA, CDR2 SQIVND (reference sequence). V shed 6 bases and J shed 11 bases, with 14 bases lying between them. DNA of the CDR3: TGTGCCAGTAGCAGGGATACTGGGGCCCAGCATTTT. This encodes CASSRDTGAQHF.

J is TRBJ2-5 and V is TRBV18, with TRBD1 matching over 7 bases. The ends lost 6 bases at V and 2 bases at J; junction bases unmatched: 6. The CDR3 covers 14 residues. Germline V gives CDR1 KGHSH, CDR2 LQKENI. Written as DNA, the CDR3 is TGTGCCAGCTCCCCCCGGGGACAGCAAGAGACCCAGTACTTC. It specifies CASSPRGQQETQYF. Full variable domain (missing parts from reference TRBV18 and TRBJ2-5): NAGVMQNPRHLVRRRGQEARLRCSPMKGHSHVYWYRQLPEEGLKFMVYLQKENIIDESGMPKERFSAEFPKEGPSILRIQQVVRGDSAAYFCASSPRGQQETQYFGPGTRLLVL.

This sequence joins TRBV5-1 and TRBJ2-1, with 7 bases lining up with TRBD2. The ends lost 1 base at V and 3 bases at J; junction bases unmatched: 7. The CDR3 has 16 residues. Per the germline V gene, CDR1 is SGHRS and CDR2 is YFSETQ. CDR3 sequence: CASSLIGLAVYNEQFF. CDR3 nucleotides: TGCGCCAGCAGCTTGATCGGGCTAGCGGTCTACAATGAGCAGTTCTTC.

The V and J genes are TRBV6-5 and TRBJ2-1, with 7 bases lining up with TRBD2. The CDR3 has 15 amino acids. The V gene end was trimmed by 0 bases and the J gene end by 3 bases; junction bases not matched to a gene: 2. Germline lookup yields CDR1 MNHEY and CDR2 SVGAGI. For the CDR3, the DNA is TGTGCCAGCAGTTACTCGGGGACTAACTACAATGAGCAGTTCTTC. Amino acids: CASSYSGTNYNEQFF.

This clone was recorded a few times. The genes are TRBV30 and TRBJ1-6, with 7 bases that match TRBD1. V was clipped by 4 bases and J by 0 bases; unmatched bases: 9. CDR3 size: 17 residues. Germline CDR1 GTSNPN, CDR2 SVGIG (reference sequence). The CDR3, as DNA: TGTGCCTGGAATCGAATTGGGGACAGCTCCTATAATTCACCCCTCCACTTT. Its protein is CAWNRIGDSSYNSPLHF.

This chain uses TRBV13 with TRBJ2-7; perhaps TRBD1 as D (6 bases). This CDR3 has 15 amino acids. V gave up 5 bases and J gave up 1 base, with 15 bases separating them. Germline CDR1 and CDR2: PRHDT and FYEKMQ (reference sequence). CDR3 amino acids: CASSPPGGLSYEQYF. As DNA, the CDR3 is TGTGCCAGCAGCCCCCCTGGGGGCTTGTCCTACGAGCAGTACTTC.

The rearrangement links TRBV6-5 to TRBJ2-2; 8 bases align to TRBD1. CDR3 length: 15 residues. CDR1 is MNHEY, CDR2 SVGAGI, per germline. Trimming took 2 bases from V and 6 from J; bases not matched to a gene: 5. Here the CDR3 DNA reads TGTGCCAGCAGTTACAAACAGGGGGTGTCCGGGGAGCTGTTTTTT. It encodes CASSYKQGVSGELFF.

This clone was recorded only once. J is TRBJ2-1 and V is TRBV7-2, with D uncertain. The CDR3 runs 16 residues. V lost 3 bases, J lost 0 bases, and 12 bases lay in between. Per germline, CDR1 SGHTA and CDR2 FQGNSA. The DNA for the CDR3 is TGTGCCAGCAGCTTCTCTCTAGTCCACTCCTACAATGAGCAGTTCTTC. It is translated as CASSFSLVHSYNEQFF.

This sequence joins TRBV7-3 and TRBJ2-5; the D is unclear. The CDR3 loop spans 13 amino acids. Trimming removed 3 bases at V and 1 base at J, with 6 bases between. Germline assignment: CDR1 SGHTA and CDR2 FQGTGA. In DNA form, the CDR3 reads TGTGCCAGCAGCTTTGAGCCCCAAGAGACCCAGTACTTC. Its translation is CASSFEPQETQYF.

This clone occurred once. The rearrangement links TRBV18 to TRBJ2-2; 14 bases fit TRBD2. V lost 3 bases, J lost 6 bases, and 6 bases stayed unmatched. The CDR3 loop spans 17 amino acids. Germline values: CDR1 KGHSH, CDR2 LQKENI. Here the CDR3 reads CASSPPTSGRASGELFF. The CDR3 nucleotides read TGTGCCAGCTCACCCCCGACTAGCGGGAGGGCCTCCGGGGAGCTGTTTTTT.

The chain is built from TRBV27 and TRBJ1-2; tentatively, D is TRBD1 (5 bases). The V gene lost 6 bases and the J gene lost 5 bases, with 22 bases spanning the gap. CDR1 and CDR2 from the germline V gene are MNHEY and SMNVEV (reference sequence). CDR3 length: 16 amino acids. The DNA for the CDR3 is TGTGCCAGCAGATGGGACTGGCAGGTCGCCGAGTATGGCTACACCTTC. Its protein product is CASRWDWQVAEYGYTF.

CDR3 in DNA: TGTGCCAGCTCACCAGGACAGGGGGGCTATGGCTACACCTTC. Translated, it gives CASSPGQGGYGYTF. The chain couples TRBV18 to TRBJ1-2; 10 positions match TRBD1. Germline trimming cut 2 bases from V and 4 bases from J; bases unmatched to any gene: 1. The CDR3 contains 14 residues. The V gene's germline CDR1 is KGHSH and CDR2 LQKENI.